The rows below give T cell receptor beta chains drawn from one sample of a study of T cell repertoires in cytomegalovirus infection. TCRdb independently ran MiXCR on the reads; one entry per CDR3 protein. The data contain around 450,000 distinct CDR3 sequences, about 11% of them singletons. Specimen: PBMCs. All receptors come from a human donor in good health (CMV status not recorded). Some clones in this sample may be carry-over from other donors' samples. The CDR3 runs from the conserved cysteine through the conserved F or W. D genes are given only for firm matches. Clone size is given for some rows only: seen once, a few or many times, or a class if the clone is expanded.

>NA|TRBJ1-2|NA|TRBV20-1
TGCAGTGCTAGAGTGTTGGGTCAGCGGGGTGGCTACACCTTC
CSARVLGQRGGYTF
>NA|TRBJ1-6|many|TRBV4-2
TGTGCCAGCAGCCAGGGAAGCGGGACATCGAATTCACCCCTCCACTTT
CASSQGSGTSNSPLHF
>NA|TRBJ1-4|few|TRBV9
TGTGCCAGCAGCGTATACGGGGGAGTAGGAGAAAAACTGTTTTTT
CASSVYGGVGEKLFF
>NA|TRBJ2-3|few|TRBV18
TGTGCCAGCTCACCAAGACAGCCAGATACGCAGTATTTT
CASSPRQPDTQYF
>NA|TRBJ2-1|many|TRBV6-5
TGTGCCAGCAGTCTGGGCCCCACCTACAATGAGCAGTTCTTC
CASSLGPTYNEQFF
>NA|TRBJ2-1|many|TRBV4-2
TGTGCCAGCAGCCAGTCATGGGGGGAGCGGGACAATGAGCAGTTCTTC
CASSQSWGERDNEQFF
>NA|TRBJ1-6|many|TRBV7-2
TGTGCCAGCAGCCCCCCCCGGGAATCACCCCTCCACTTT
CASSPPRESPLHF
>NA|TRBJ1-1|many|TRBV11-2
TGTGCCAGCCGAACTCCCGGTGTGGGGACTGAAGCTTTCTTT
CASRTPGVGTEAFF
>NA|TRBJ2-6|many|TRBV7-8
TGTGCCAGCAGCTTAGGTGCCCGATACTCTGGGGCCAACGTCCTGACTTTC
CASSLGARYSGANVLTF
>NA|TRBJ1-2|many|TRBV20-1
TGCAGTGCTAGGATGTCGGGGACGGCTAAGGCGCGTGGCTACACCTTC
CSARMSGTAKARGYTF
>NA|TRBJ2-1|many|TRBV5-4
TGTGCCAGCAGCTTGGAGCTCGACTCTCACAATGAGCAGTTCTTC
CASSLELDSHNEQFF
>NA|TRBJ2-3|many|TRBV20-1
TGCAGTGCTGATGGTCACGACGATACGCAGTATTTT
CSADGHDDTQYF
>NA|TRBJ2-7|many|TRBV5-1
TGCGCCAGCAGCCCGGACACCGAGCAGTACTTC
CASSPDTEQYF
>TRBD2|TRBJ2-1|few|TRBV4-2
TGTGCCAGCAGCCAAGCATCGACTAGCGGCCTCTCCCATGATGAGCAGTTCTTC
CASSQASTSGLSHDEQFF
>TRBD2|TRBJ2-3|many|TRBV5-5
TGTGCCAGCAGCGCGGCCACTAGCGGGGGGTTAGATACGCAGTATTTT
CASSAATSGGLDTQYF
>TRBD1|TRBJ1-5|few|TRBV28
TGTGCCAGCAGCCGGGACAGGGGAATTCAGCCCCAGCATTTT
CASSRDRGIQPQHF
>NA|TRBJ1-5|few|TRBV19
TGTGCCAGTAGTATGGGAGGTTATAGCAATCAGCCCCAGCATTTT
CASSMGGYSNQPQHF
>TRBD1|TRBJ1-1|many|TRBV6-1
TGTGCCAGCAGACGACAGGGAGTAAGGCTCACTGAAGCTTTCTTT
CASRRQGVRLTEAFF
>NA|TRBJ2-5|many|TRBV5-5
TGTGCCAGCGCCCGAGTTATACCAGGGCAAGAGACCCAGTACTTC
CASARVIPGQETQYF
>TRBD2|TRBJ2-2|many|TRBV4-2
TGTGCCAGCAGCCAAGGGTCGCCCGGGACTAGACTCACCGGGGAGCTGTTTTTT
CASSQGSPGTRLTGELFF
>NA|TRBJ2-3|many|TRBV20-1
TGCAGTGCTAGTGCGGGGGCCACAGATACGCAGTATTTT
CSASAGATDTQYF
>TRBD1|TRBJ1-1|NA|TRBV19
TGTGCCAGTAGTACGGCAGGGGGCGCGATAGAAGCTTTCTTT
CASSTAGGAIEAFF